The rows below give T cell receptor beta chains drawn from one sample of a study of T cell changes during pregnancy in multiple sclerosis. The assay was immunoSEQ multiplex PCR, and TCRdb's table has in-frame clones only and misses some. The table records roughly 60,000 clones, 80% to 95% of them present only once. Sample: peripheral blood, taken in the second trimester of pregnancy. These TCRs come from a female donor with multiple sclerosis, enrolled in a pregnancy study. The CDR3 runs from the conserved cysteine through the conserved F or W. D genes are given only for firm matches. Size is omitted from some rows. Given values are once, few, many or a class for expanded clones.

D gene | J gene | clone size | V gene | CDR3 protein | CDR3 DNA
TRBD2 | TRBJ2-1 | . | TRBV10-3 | CAISDRSGRDEQFF | TGTGCCATCAGTGATCGGAGCGGGAGGGATGAGCAGTTCTTC
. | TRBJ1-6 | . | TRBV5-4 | CASSRGGGARDNSPLHF | TGTGCCAGCAGCCGGGGAGGGGGGGCTCGGGATAATTCACCCCTCCACTTT
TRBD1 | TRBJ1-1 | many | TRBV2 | CASSVGQAGGYTEAFF | TGTGCCAGCAGTGTGGGACAGGCCGGTGGGTACACTGAAGCTTTCTTT
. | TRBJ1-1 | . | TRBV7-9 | CASSLDLRVFTEAFF | TGTGCCAGCAGCTTAGACCTAAGAGTATTCACTGAAGCTTTCTTT
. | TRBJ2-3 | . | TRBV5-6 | CASSLVSGTDTQYF | TGTGCCAGCAGCTTGGTGAGTGGCACAGATACGCAGTATTTT
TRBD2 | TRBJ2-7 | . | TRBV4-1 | CASSQETSGGYYEQYF | TGCGCCAGCAGCCAGGAGACTAGCGGGGGTTACTACGAGCAGTACTTC
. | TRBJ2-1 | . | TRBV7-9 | CASSPRGVEQFF | TGTGCCAGCAGCCCCCGGGGAGTCGAGCAGTTCTTC
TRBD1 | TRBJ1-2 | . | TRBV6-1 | CASSEQGAGGYTF | TGTGCCAGCAGTGAGCAGGGGGCGGGTGGCTACACCTTC
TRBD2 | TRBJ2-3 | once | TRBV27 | CASSPLASGNTDTQYF | TGTGCCAGCAGTCCACTCGCTAGCGGGAACACAGATACGCAGTATTTT
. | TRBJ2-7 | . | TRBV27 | CAAGLPSYYEQYF | TGTGCTGCCGGACTTCCCTCCTACTACGAGCAGTACTTC
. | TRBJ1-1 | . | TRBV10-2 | CASSSGQNTEAFF | TGCGCCAGCAGTTCTGGACAGAACACTGAAGCTTTCTTT
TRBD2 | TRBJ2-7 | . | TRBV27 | CASSSPSGTPGEQYF | TGTGCCAGCAGTTCCCCGAGCGGGACCCCTGGCGAGCAGTACTTC
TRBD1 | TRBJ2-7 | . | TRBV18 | CASAEGDRSYEQYF | TGTGCCAGCGCTGAGGGGGACAGGTCCTACGAGCAGTACTTC
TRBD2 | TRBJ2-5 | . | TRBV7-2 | CASTRGGGQETQYF | TGTGCCAGCACCCGTGGGGGGGGCCAAGAGACCCAGTACTTC
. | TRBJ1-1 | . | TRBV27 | CASSGGGNTEAFF | TGTGCCAGCAGCGGGGGGGGGAACACTGAAGCTTTCTTT
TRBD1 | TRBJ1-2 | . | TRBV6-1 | CASSEELTGGNYGYTF | TGTGCCAGCAGTGAAGAACTGACAGGGGGTAACTATGGCTACACCTTC
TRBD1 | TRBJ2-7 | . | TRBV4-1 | CASSQGTGEYYYEQYF | TGCGCCAGCAGCCAAGGGACAGGGGAGTACTACTACGAGCAGTACTTC
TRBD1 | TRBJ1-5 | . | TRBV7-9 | CASSLDRGPQPQHF | TGTGCCAGCAGCTTAGACAGGGGGCCTCAGCCCCAGCATTTT
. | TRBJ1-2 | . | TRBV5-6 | CASSLGRGGGYTF | TGTGCCAGCAGCTTGGGAAGGGGGGGCGGCTACACCTTC
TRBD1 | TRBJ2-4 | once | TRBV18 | CASSLQTGIGNIQYF | TGTGCCAGCTCACTTCAGACAGGGATAGGAAACATTCAGTACTTC
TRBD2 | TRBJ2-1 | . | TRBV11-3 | CASSLDGGRKLDEQFF | TGTGCCAGCAGCTTAGATGGCGGGAGGAAGTTAGATGAGCAGTTCTTC
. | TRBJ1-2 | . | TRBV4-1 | CASSQGVYGYTF | TGCGCCAGCAGCCAAGGTGTATATGGCTACACCTTC
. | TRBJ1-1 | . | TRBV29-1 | CSVGFSTGNTEAFF | TGCAGCGTTGGATTTTCCACAGGGAACACTGAAGCTTTCTTT
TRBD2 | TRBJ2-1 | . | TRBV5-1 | CASNPGLADNEQFF | TGCGCCAGCAACCCGGGACTAGCGGACAATGAGCAGTTCTTC
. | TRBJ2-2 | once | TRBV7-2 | CASSESSLGGVDTGELFF | TGTGCCAGCAGTGAATCTTCGTTAGGAGGCGTCGACACCGGGGAGCTGTTTTTT
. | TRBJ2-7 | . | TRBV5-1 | CASSPRPLFPEQYF | TGCGCCAGCAGCCCGCGGCCCCTTTTCCCCGAGCAGTACTTC
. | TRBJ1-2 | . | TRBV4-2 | CASSQWGVTNNYGYTF | TGTGCCAGCAGCCAATGGGGCGTCACTAATAACTATGGCTACACCTTC
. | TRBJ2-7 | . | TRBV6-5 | CASSSPQRSSYEQYF | TGTGCCAGCAGTTCCCCCCAGAGGAGCTCCTACGAGCAGTACTTC
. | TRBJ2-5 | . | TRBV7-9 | CASSPTREQETQYF | TGTGCCAGCAGCCCGACTCGAGAACAAGAGACCCAGTACTTC
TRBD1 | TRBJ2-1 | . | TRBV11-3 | CASSRQGIANEQFF | TGTGCCAGCAGCAGACAGGGGATCGCGAATGAGCAGTTCTTC
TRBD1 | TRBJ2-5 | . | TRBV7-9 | CASSPMTGVRETQYF | TGTGCCAGCAGCCCGATGACAGGGGTCCGAGAGACCCAGTACTTC
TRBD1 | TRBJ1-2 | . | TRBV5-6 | CASTTDRGLGGYTF | TGTGCCAGCACCACGGACAGGGGGCTCGGGGGCTACACCTTC
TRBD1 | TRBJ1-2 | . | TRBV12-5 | CASGRQGIHGYTF | TGTGCTAGTGGCAGACAGGGGATTCATGGCTACACCTTC
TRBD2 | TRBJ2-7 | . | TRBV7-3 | CASSLLPGTSRSYEQYF | TGTGCCAGCAGCCTGTTACCTGGGACTAGCCGATCCTACGAGCAGTACTTC
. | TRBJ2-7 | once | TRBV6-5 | CASSTGSYEQYF | TGTGCCAGCTCGACAGGATCCTACGAGCAGTACTTC
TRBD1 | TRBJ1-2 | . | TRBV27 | CASRNTGGYGYTF | TGTGCCAGCAGAAACACAGGGGGATATGGCTACACCTTC
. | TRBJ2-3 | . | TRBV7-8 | CASSSPGTPTDTQYF | TGTGCCAGCAGCTCCCCGGGAACCCCCACAGATACGCAGTATTTT
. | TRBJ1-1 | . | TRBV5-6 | CASSLGLANTEAFF | TGTGCCAGCAGCTTGGGGCTGGCAAACACTGAAGCTTTCTTT
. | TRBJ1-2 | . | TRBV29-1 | CSGSQGFSGYTF | TGCAGCGGGAGTCAGGGGTTCTCTGGCTACACCTTC
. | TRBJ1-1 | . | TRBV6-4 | CASSRTGNTEAFF | TGTGCCAGCAGCCGAACAGGGAACACTGAAGCTTTCTTT
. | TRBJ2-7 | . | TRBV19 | CASSKGVYEQYF | TGTGCCAGTAGTAAGGGGGTCTACGAGCAGTACTTC
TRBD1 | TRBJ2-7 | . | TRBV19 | CASSDPRDSLVEQYF | TGTGCCAGTAGTGACCCCCGGGACAGCCTTGTCGAGCAGTACTTC
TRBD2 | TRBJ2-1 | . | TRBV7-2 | CASSLRGLADNEQFF | TGTGCCAGCAGCTTAAGGGGACTAGCGGACAATGAGCAGTTCTTC
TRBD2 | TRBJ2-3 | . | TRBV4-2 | CASSQQKGLAGAEDTQYF | TGTGCCAGCAGCCAACAAAAAGGACTAGCGGGAGCGGAAGATACGCAGTATTTT
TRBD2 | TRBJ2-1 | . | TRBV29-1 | CSARLAGSYNEQFF | TGCAGCGCCAGACTAGCGGGATCCTACAATGAGCAGTTCTTC
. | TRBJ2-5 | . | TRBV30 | CAWSMNLGRQETQYF | TGTGCCTGGAGTATGAATTTAGGGAGGCAAGAGACCCAGTACTTC
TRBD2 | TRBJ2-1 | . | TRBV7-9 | CASSLGLADNEQFF | TGTGCCAGCAGCTTGGGACTAGCGGACAATGAGCAGTTCTTC
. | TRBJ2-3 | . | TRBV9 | CASSPPPGSAQYF | TGTGCCAGCAGCCCTCCCCCGGGTAGCGCGCAGTATTTT
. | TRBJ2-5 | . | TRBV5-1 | CASSLASGVGETQYF | TGCGCCAGCAGCTTGGCATCCGGGGTGGGGGAGACCCAGTACTTC
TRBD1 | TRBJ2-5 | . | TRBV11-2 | CASSSGTGFQETQYF | TGTGCCAGCAGCTCTGGGACAGGCTTCCAAGAGACCCAGTACTTC
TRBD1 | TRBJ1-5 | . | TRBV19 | CASSTTGGRQPQHF | TGTGCCAGTAGTACCACAGGGGGTCGGCAGCCCCAGCATTTT
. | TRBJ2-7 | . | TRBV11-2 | CASSLGAFSYEQYF | TGTGCCAGCAGCTTAGGGGCGTTCTCCTACGAGCAGTACTTC
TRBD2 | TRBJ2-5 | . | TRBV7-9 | CASSFYGGDQETQYF | TGTGCCAGCAGCTTTTACGGGGGGGACCAAGAGACCCAGTACTTC
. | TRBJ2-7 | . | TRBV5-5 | CASSATSERGAEQYF | TGTGCCAGCAGCGCAACTAGCGAGAGGGGGGCGGAGCAGTACTTC
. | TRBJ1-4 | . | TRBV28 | CASSPHGSGLNEKLFF | TGTGCCAGCAGTCCCCATGGGAGCGGATTGAATGAAAAACTGTTTTTT
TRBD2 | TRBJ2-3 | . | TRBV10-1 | CASSTTSGGTDTQYF | TGCGCCAGCAGTACGACTAGCGGGGGCACAGATACGCAGTATTTT
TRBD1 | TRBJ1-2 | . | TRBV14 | CASSRIPGQANYGYTF | TGTGCCAGCAGCCGGATACCGGGACAGGCTAACTATGGCTACACCTTC